These T cell receptor beta chains were read from a single sample in a study of shared clonotypes between healthy human individuals. The data were produced by immunoSEQ multiplex PCR, yet TCRdb's version contains in-frame clones alone and is incomplete. This sample yields about 2.2 million clones, of which 93% are seen a single time; 1.5% to 2% belongs to the top ten. The sequenced material came from naive CD8+ T cells from PBMCs. The source of these receptors is a man between 18 and 29 years old in good health. Some clones in this sample may be carry-over from other donors' samples. CDR3s leave out the opening cysteine and the closing phenylalanine or tryptophan. Fields, in order: V gene, clone size, J gene, CDR3 protein. Clone size is not always given. Where it is, it says once, few, many or a class for expanded clones.

v_call: TRBV27; clone_size: NA; j_call: TRBJ2-7; cdr3_aa: ASSLRTGNRYEQY
v_call: TRBV4-1; clone_size: NA; j_call: TRBJ1-5; cdr3_aa: ASSQVENQPQH
v_call: TRBV6-1; clone_size: NA; j_call: TRBJ2-1; cdr3_aa: ASREPLYNEQF
v_call: TRBV2; clone_size: NA; j_call: TRBJ2-7; cdr3_aa: ASSERPPGRTYEQY
v_call: TRBV29-1; clone_size: few; j_call: TRBJ1-1; cdr3_aa: SVDGWGNTEAF
v_call: TRBV4-3; clone_size: NA; j_call: TRBJ2-7; cdr3_aa: ASSQAWEGPSYEQY
v_call: TRBV9; clone_size: NA; j_call: TRBJ2-5; cdr3_aa: ASSVGELAGETQY
v_call: TRBV29-1; clone_size: NA; j_call: TRBJ2-1; cdr3_aa: SVVSRGGNEQF
v_call: TRBV9; clone_size: NA; j_call: TRBJ2-7; cdr3_aa: ASSSGTSGYEQY
v_call: TRBV6-5; clone_size: once; j_call: TRBJ1-2; cdr3_aa: ASSPRDSDYT
v_call: TRBV7-9; clone_size: NA; j_call: TRBJ2-6; cdr3_aa: ASSPPGSGANVLT
v_call: TRBV21-1; clone_size: NA; j_call: TRBJ1-1; cdr3_aa: ASSKPKTVPTLEAF
v_call: TRBV15; clone_size: NA; j_call: TRBJ2-6; cdr3_aa: ATSTRGAGANVLT
v_call: TRBV28; clone_size: NA; j_call: TRBJ2-7; cdr3_aa: ASSFGGTPYEQY
v_call: TRBV29-1; clone_size: once; j_call: TRBJ1-2; cdr3_aa: SVKGGGVYYGYT
v_call: TRBV9; clone_size: NA; j_call: TRBJ2-4; cdr3_aa: ASSPDRVDIQY
v_call: TRBV7-9; clone_size: NA; j_call: TRBJ2-7; cdr3_aa: ASSPPTSGSKQQY
v_call: TRBV27; clone_size: NA; j_call: TRBJ1-5; cdr3_aa: ASSPGARGRPQH
v_call: TRBV19; clone_size: NA; j_call: TRBJ2-1; cdr3_aa: ASSRPGTGFEQF
v_call: TRBV13; clone_size: NA; j_call: TRBJ2-5; cdr3_aa: ASSLRGGVLETQY
v_call: TRBV18; clone_size: once; j_call: TRBJ2-5; cdr3_aa: ASSPPSQGAVWETQY
v_call: TRBV13; clone_size: NA; j_call: TRBJ1-3; cdr3_aa: ASSDAQGGHTIY
v_call: TRBV28; clone_size: NA; j_call: TRBJ2-3; cdr3_aa: ASSLYSLASDTQY
v_call: TRBV7-9; clone_size: NA; j_call: TRBJ1-2; cdr3_aa: ASSLGVTGRSWEGYT
v_call: TRBV19; clone_size: NA; j_call: TRBJ2-5; cdr3_aa: ARPKGLAGGRNQY
v_call: TRBV7-2; clone_size: NA; j_call: TRBJ2-5; cdr3_aa: ASSLADLGLGQETQY
v_call: TRBV7-9; clone_size: NA; j_call: TRBJ2-5; cdr3_aa: ASSGTSGSTKTQY
v_call: TRBV29-1; clone_size: NA; j_call: TRBJ1-1; cdr3_aa: SALQGHPNTEAF
v_call: TRBV29-1; clone_size: NA; j_call: TRBJ1-2; cdr3_aa: SAGPGQGPYGYT
v_call: TRBV6-1; clone_size: NA; j_call: TRBJ1-1; cdr3_aa: ASGRGYLQAF
v_call: TRBV4-1; clone_size: NA; j_call: TRBJ2-3; cdr3_aa: ASSLRTGSTDTQY
v_call: TRBV7-2; clone_size: NA; j_call: TRBJ2-1; cdr3_aa: ASSLTGLPNNEQF
v_call: TRBV4-1; clone_size: NA; j_call: TRBJ2-7; cdr3_aa: ASSQGMNRISYEQY
v_call: TRBV7-9; clone_size: few; j_call: TRBJ1-2; cdr3_aa: ASSPPVRGYYGYT
v_call: TRBV28; clone_size: NA; j_call: TRBJ2-1; cdr3_aa: ASSWSQFSYNEQF
v_call: TRBV6-1; clone_size: NA; j_call: TRBJ2-1; cdr3_aa: ASTAGTSGTYEQF
v_call: TRBV19; clone_size: NA; j_call: TRBJ1-4; cdr3_aa: ASSTQPHRGIEKLF
v_call: TRBV5-1; clone_size: NA; j_call: TRBJ1-1; cdr3_aa: ASSLVPGGGGGPEAF
v_call: TRBV4-2; clone_size: NA; j_call: TRBJ2-7; cdr3_aa: ASSQDMLAGDYEQY
v_call: TRBV15; clone_size: NA; j_call: TRBJ2-7; cdr3_aa: ATSPGHRYEQY